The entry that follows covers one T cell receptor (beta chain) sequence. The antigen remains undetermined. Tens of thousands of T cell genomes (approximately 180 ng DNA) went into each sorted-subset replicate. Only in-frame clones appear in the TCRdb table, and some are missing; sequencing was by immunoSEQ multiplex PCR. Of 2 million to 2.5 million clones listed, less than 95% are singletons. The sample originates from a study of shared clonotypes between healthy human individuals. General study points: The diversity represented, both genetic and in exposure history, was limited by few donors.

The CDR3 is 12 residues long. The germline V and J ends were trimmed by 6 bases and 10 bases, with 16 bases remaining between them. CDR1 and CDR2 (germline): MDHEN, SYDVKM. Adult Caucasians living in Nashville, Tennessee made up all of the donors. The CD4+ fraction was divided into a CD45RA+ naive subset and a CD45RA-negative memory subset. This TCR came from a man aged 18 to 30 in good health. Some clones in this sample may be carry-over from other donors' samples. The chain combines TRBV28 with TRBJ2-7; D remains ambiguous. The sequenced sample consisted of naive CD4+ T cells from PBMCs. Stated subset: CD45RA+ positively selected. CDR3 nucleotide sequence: TGTGCCAGCAGGGGCAGCGTGTCGGGCCAGTACTTC. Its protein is CASRGSVSGQYF. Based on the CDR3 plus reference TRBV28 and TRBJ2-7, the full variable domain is DVKVTQSSRYLVKRTGEKVFLECVQDMDHENMFWYRQDPGLGLRLIYFSYDVKMKEKGDIPEGYSVSREKKERFSLILESASTNQTSMYLCASRGSVSGQYFGPGTRLTVT.